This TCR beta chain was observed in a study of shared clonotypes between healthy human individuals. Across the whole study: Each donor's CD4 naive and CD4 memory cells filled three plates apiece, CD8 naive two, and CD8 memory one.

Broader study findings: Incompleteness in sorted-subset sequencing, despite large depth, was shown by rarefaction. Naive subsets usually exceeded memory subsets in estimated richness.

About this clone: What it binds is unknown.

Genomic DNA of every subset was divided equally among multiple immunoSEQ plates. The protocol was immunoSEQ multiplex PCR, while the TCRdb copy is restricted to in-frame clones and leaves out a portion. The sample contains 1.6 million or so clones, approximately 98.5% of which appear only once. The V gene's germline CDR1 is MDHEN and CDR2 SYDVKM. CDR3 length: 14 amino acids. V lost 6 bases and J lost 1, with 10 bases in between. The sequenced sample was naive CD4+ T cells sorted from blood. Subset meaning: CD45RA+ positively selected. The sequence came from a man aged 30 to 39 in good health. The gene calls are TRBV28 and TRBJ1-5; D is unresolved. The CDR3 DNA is TGTGCCAGCAGCGTCCCTGGGAGCAATCAGCCCCAGCATTTT. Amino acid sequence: CASSVPGSNQPQHF.